This T cell receptor beta chain derives from a study of blood T cell repertoires in COVID-19. In the study's own analysis: Scientists estimated how many nucleated cells there were by amplifying reference gene primers. Sequencing used immunoSEQ multiplex PCR; TCRdb keeps in-frame clones, though not all of them. V and J calls and clone size are those listed in that table; D and trimming were worked out from the DNA. The table lists about 62,000 clones, 65% to 80% of them singletons. Germline V gene sequence: CDR1 SEHNR, CDR2 FQNEAQ (reference sequence). The CDR3 has 12 amino acids. V was shortened by 1 base and J by 6 bases, with 3 bases between the two germline ends.

Source material: peripheral blood. The genes are TRBV7-9 and TRBJ1-4, with unresolved D. This receptor was identified in a man aged 55 to 70 with acute or convalescent COVID-19. This CDR3 reads CASSLVDEKLFF. CDR3 in DNA: TGTGCCAGCAGCTTAGTAGATGAAAAACTGTTTTTT.